This TCR beta chain was observed in a study of control samples from healthy donors and cancer patients. Assay used: immunoSEQ multiplex PCR; TCRdb lists only in-frame clones, some missing. The sample carries 95,000 to 130,000 clones, over 75% recorded once. The CDR3 consists of 17 residues. The ends lost 5 bases at V and 1 base at J; junction bases unmatched: 13. Germline CDR1 SGHAT, CDR2 FQNNGV. Sequencing was carried out using PBMCs. The receptor was derived from a woman between 45 and 60 years old with colorectal cancer. The V and J genes are TRBV11-2 and TRBJ1-1, with 7 nucleotides matching TRBD1. The CDR3 region has the DNA TGTGCCAGCAGCGGCCGACGACCGGGACAGCGGAACACTGAAGCTTTCTTT. Its protein is CASSGRRPGQRNTEAFF. Full variable domain (rest looked up from reference TRBV11-2 and TRBJ1-1): EAGVAQSPRYKIIEKRQSVAFWCNPISGHATLYWYQQILGQGPKLLIQFQNNGVVDDSQLPKDRFSAERLKGVDSTLKIQPAKLEDSAVYLCASSGRRPGQRNTEAFFGQGTRLTVV.